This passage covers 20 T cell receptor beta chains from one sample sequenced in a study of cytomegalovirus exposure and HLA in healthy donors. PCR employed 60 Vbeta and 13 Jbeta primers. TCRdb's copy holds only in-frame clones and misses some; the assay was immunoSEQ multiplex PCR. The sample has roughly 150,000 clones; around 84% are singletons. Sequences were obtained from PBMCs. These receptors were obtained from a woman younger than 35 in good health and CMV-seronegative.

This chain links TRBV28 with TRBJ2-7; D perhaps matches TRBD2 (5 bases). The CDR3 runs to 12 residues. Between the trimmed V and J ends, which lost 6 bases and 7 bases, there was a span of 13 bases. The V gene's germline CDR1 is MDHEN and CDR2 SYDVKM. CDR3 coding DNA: TGTGCCAGCAGGAACGGGTGGAGGGAGCAGTACTTC. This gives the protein CASRNGWREQYF.

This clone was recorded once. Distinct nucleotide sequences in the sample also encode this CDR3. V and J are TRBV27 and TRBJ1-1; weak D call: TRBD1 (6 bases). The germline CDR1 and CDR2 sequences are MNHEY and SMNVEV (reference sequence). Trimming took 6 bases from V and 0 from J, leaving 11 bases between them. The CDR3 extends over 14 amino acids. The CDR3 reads CASRVQGMNTEAFF. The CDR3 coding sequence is TGTGCCAGCAGGGTACAGGGAATGAACACTGAAGCTTTCTTT.

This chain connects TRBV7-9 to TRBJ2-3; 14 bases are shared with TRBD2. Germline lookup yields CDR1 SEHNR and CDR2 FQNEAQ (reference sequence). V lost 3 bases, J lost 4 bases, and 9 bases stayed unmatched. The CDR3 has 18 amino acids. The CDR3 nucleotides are TGTGCCAGCAGCTTTCAGACTAGCGGGAGGGTGGGTCCAGATACGCAGTATTTT. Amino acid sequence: CASSFQTSGRVGPDTQYF.

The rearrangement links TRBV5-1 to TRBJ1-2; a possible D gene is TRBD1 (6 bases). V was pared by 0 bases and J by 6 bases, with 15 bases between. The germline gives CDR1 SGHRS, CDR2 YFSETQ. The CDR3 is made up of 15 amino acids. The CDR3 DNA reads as TGCGCCAGCAGCTTGGAAGGGCAGGGGCGGAATGGCTACACCTTC. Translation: CASSLEGQGRNGYTF. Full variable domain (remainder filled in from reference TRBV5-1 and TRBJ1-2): KAGVTQTPRYLIKTRGQQVTLSCSPISGHRSVSWYQQTPGQGLQFLFEYFSETQRNKGNFPGRFSGRQFSNSRSEMNVSTLELGDSALYLCASSLEGQGRNGYTFGSGTRLTVV.

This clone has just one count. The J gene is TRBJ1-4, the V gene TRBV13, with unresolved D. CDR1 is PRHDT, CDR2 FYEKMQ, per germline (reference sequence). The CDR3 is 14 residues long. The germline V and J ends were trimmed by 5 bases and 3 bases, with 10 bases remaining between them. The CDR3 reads CASSMRQSNEKLFF. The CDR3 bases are TGTGCCAGCAGCATGCGGCAGTCTAATGAAAAACTGTTTTTT. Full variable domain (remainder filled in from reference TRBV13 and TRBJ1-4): AAGVIQSPRHLIKEKRETATLKCYPIPRHDTVYWYQQGPGQDPQFLISFYEKMQSDKGSIPDRFSAQQFSDYHSELNMSSLELGDSALYFCASSMRQSNEKLFFGSGTQLSVL.

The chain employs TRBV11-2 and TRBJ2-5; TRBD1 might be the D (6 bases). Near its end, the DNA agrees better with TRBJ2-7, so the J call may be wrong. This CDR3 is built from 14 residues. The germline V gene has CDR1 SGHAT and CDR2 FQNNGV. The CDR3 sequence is CASSLMGAAYEQYF. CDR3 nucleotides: TGTGCCAGCAGCTTAATGGGGGCTGCCTACGAGCAGTACTTC.

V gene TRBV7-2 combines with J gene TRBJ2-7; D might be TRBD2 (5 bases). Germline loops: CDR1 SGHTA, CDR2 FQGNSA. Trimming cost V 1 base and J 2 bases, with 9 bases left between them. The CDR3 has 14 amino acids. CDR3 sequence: CASSLVRLTYEQYF. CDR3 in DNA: TGTGCCAGCAGCTTAGTTCGACTAACCTACGAGCAGTACTTC. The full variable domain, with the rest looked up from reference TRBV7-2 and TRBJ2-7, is GAGVSQSPSNKVTEKGKDVELRCDPISGHTALYWYRQSLGQGLEFLIYFQGNSAPDKSGLPSDRFSAERTGGSVSTLTIQRTQQEDSAVYLCASSLVRLTYEQYFGPGTRLTVT.

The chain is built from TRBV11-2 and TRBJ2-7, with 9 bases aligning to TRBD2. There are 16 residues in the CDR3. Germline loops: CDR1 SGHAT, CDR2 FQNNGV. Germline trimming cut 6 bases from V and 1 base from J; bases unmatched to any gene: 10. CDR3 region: CASRSISGGASYEQYF. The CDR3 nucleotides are TGTGCCAGCAGATCAATTAGCGGGGGCGCTTCCTACGAGCAGTACTTC.

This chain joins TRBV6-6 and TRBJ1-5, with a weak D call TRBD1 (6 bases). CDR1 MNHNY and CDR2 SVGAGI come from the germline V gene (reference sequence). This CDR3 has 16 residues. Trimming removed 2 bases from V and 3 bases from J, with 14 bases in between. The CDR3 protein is CASSYGDNLSNQPQHF. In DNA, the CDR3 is TGTGCCAGCAGTTACGGGGACAACCTATCCAATCAGCCCCAGCATTTT.

Here the CDR3 DNA reads TGTGCCAGCTCCGCCCCAGAGGGGAGGGAGACCCAGTACTTC. This codes for CASSAPEGRETQYF. The chain recombines TRBV18 with TRBJ2-5; D may be TRBD2 (6 bases). Germline loops: CDR1 KGHSH, CDR2 LQKENI. Trimming left V 6 bases short and J 5 bases short, with 16 bases between. This CDR3 spans 14 amino acids.

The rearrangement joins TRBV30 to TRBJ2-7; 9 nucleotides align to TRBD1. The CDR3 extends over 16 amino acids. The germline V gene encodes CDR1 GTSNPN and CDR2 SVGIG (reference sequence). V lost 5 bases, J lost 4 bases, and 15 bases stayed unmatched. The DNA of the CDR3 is TGTGCCTGGGATTACGGACGGACAGGGGTTGGGTACGAGCAGTACTTC. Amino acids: CAWDYGRTGVGYEQYF.

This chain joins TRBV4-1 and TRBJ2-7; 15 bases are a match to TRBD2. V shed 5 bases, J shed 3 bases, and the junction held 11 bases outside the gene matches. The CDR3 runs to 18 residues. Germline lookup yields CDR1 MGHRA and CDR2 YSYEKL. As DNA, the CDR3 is TGCGCCAGCAGCTTGGCCGGGACTAGCGGGGGGTCCCGCTACGAGCAGTACTTC. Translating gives CASSLAGTSGGSRYEQYF.

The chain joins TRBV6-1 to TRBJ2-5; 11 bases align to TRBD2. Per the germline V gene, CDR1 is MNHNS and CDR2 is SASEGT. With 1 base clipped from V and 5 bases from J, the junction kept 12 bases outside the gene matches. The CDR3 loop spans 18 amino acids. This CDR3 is CASSEGGLAGVGLETQYF. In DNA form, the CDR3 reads TGTGCCAGCAGTGAAGGAGGACTAGCGGGCGTGGGTTTGGAGACCCAGTACTTC.

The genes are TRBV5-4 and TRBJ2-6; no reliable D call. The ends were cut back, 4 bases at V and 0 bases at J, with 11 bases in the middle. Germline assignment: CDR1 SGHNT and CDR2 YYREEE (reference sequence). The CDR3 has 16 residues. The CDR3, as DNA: TGTGCCAGCAGCCCAACCCGGTTCTCTGGGGCCAACGTCCTGACTTTC. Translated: CASSPTRFSGANVLTF.

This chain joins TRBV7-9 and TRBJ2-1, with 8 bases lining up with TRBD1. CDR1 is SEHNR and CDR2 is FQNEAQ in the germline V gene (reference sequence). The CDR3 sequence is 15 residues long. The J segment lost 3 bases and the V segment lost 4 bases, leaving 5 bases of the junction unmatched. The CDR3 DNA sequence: TGTGCCAGCAGCTCCGGGACAGGCTTCTACAATGAGCAGTTCTTC. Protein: CASSSGTGFYNEQFF.

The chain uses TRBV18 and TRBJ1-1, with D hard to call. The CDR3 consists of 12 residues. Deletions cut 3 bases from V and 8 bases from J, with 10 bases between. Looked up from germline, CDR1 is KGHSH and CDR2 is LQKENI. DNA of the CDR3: TGTGCCAGCTCACCTCTCCGGGAGGAAGCTTTCTTT. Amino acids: CASSPLREEAFF. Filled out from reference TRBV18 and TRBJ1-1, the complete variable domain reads NAGVMQNPRHLVRRRGQEARLRCSPMKGHSHVYWYRQLPEEGLKFMVYLQKENIIDESGMPKERFSAEFPKEGPSILRIQQVVRGDSAAYFCASSPLREEAFFGQGTRLTVV.

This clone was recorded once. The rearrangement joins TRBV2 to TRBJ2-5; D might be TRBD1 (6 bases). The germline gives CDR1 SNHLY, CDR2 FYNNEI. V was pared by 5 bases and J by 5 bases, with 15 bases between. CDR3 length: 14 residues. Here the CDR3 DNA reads TGTGCCAGCAGTTTAGGGGGTGACGGGGAGACCCAGTACTTC. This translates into CASSLGGDGETQYF. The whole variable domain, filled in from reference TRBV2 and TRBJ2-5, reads EPEVTQTPSHQVTQMGQEVILRCVPISNHLYFYWYRQILGQKVEFLVSFYNNEISEKSEIFDDQFSVERPDGSNFTLKIRSTKLEDSAMYFCASSLGGDGETQYFGPGTRLLVL.

The CDR3: CASSPSRPEVPPTGIFYEQYF. CDR3 sequence (DNA): TGCGCCAGCAGCCCCTCGAGGCCTGAAGTACCACCGACAGGGATTTTCTACGAGCAGTACTTC. V gene TRBV5-1 combines with J gene TRBJ2-7; 7 bases align to TRBD1. V shed 4 bases, J shed 3 bases, and the junction held 28 bases outside the gene matches. The CDR3 length is 21 residues. CDR1 is SGHRS and CDR2 is YFSETQ in the germline V gene.

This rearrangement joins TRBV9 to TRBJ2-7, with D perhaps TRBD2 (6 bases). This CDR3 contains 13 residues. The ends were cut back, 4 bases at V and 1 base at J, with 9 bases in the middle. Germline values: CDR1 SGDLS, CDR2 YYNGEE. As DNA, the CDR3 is TGTGCCAGCAGCCCGGGACTGTCCTACGAGCAGTACTTC. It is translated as CASSPGLSYEQYF. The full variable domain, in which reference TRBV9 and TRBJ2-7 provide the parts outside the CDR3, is DSGVTQTPKHLITATGQRVTLRCSPRSGDLSVYWYQQSLDQGLQFLIQYYNGEERAKGNILERFSAQQFPDLHSELNLSSLELGDSALYFCASSPGLSYEQYFGPGTRLTVT.

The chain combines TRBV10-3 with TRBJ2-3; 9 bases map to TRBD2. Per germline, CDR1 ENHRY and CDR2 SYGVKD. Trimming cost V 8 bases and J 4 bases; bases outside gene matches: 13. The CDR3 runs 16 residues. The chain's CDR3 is CAISERGALVSDTQYF. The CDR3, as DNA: TGTGCCATCTCGGAGCGGGGGGCGTTAGTTTCAGATACGCAGTATTTT.